The 30 T cell receptor beta chains listed next were all sequenced from one sample in a study of T cell responses to AZD1222 COVID-19 vaccine. The table came from immunoSEQ multiplex PCR; TCRdb's copy has only in-frame clones and leaves some out. The sample lists around 80,000 clones, 80% to 90% occurring once. Sample: peripheral blood, taken 28 days after the second AZD1222 dose. These TCRs come from an adult who received the AZD1222 COVID-19 vaccine.

The chain recombines TRBV4-1 with TRBJ2-1; D is uncertain. The CDR3 length is 12 residues. V was shortened by 1 base and J by 9 bases, with 7 bases between the two germline ends. Germline loops: CDR1 MGHRA, CDR2 YSYEKL. As DNA, the CDR3 is TGCGCCAGCAGCCAAGTTAGTTTTGAGCAGTTCTTC. Its translation is CASSQVSFEQFF.

This clone came up once. The rearrangement uses TRBV5-6 and TRBJ2-5; TRBD2 agrees at 15 bases. J gave up 2 bases and V 4 bases, and 6 bases lay outside the gene matches. The CDR3 consists of 17 residues. Per germline, CDR1 SGHDT and CDR2 YYEEEE. CDR3 in DNA: TGTGCCAGCAGCCCCGGGACTAGCGGGGGGATACAAGAGACCCAGTACTTC. This gives the protein CASSPGTSGGIQETQYF.

V gene TRBV10-3 combines with J gene TRBJ1-6; TRBD1 matches at 8 bases. This CDR3 has 15 residues. V shed 0 bases and J 10 bases; nucleotides not matched to a gene: 5. Germline CDR1 is ENHRY and CDR2 is SYGVKD. CDR3 sequence reads: CAISESPQGGSPLHF. The CDR3 bases are TGTGCCATCAGTGAGTCGCCACAGGGGGGATCACCCCTCCACTTT.

V gene TRBV18 combines with J gene TRBJ1-5; D is ambiguous. Trimming cost V 0 bases and J 6 bases, with 6 bases left between them. Germline CDR1 and CDR2: KGHSH and LQKENI. The CDR3 runs to 13 residues. CDR3 sequence reads: CASSPPSGQPQHF. Here the CDR3 DNA reads TGTGCCAGCTCACCACCGAGCGGTCAGCCCCAGCATTTT.

The chain uses TRBV2 and TRBJ1-1, with 7 bases identical to TRBD1. CDR1 is SNHLY, CDR2 FYNNEI, per germline. CDR3 size: 14 residues. J gave up 3 bases and V 5 bases, and 6 bases lay outside the gene matches. CDR3 coding DNA: TGTGCCAGCAGTAGAGAAGGGGGCTACACTGAAGCTTTCTTT. Its protein is CASSREGGYTEAFF.

V gene TRBV4-2 combines with J gene TRBJ1-3; D is undetermined. Germline CDR1 and CDR2: LGHNA and YNFKEQ. The V gene lost 1 base and the J gene lost 5 bases, with 6 bases spanning the gap. The length of the CDR3 is 13 residues. CDR3: CASSQGRRNTIYF. DNA for the CDR3: TGTGCCAGCAGCCAAGGACGGAGAAACACCATATATTTT.

This sequence joins TRBV23-1 and TRBJ1-2, with D perhaps TRBD1 (6 bases). TRBV23-1 is flagged as an ORF with uncertain function. Trimming took 8 bases from V and 4 from J, leaving 20 bases between them. The CDR3 totals 15 residues. The CDR3 reads CASGPTDSPVYGYTF. DNA of the CDR3: TGCGCCAGCGGACCCACGGACAGCCCAGTCTATGGCTACACCTTC.

The chain recombines TRBV27 with TRBJ1-4; 10 positions agree with TRBD1. The CDR3 length is 16 residues. CDR1 and CDR2 (germline): MNHEY, SMNVEV (reference sequence). V shed 3 bases and J 5 bases; nucleotides not matched to a gene: 6. CDR3 in DNA: TGTGCCAGCAGTTTTTTCGGGACAGGGGAAAATGAAAAACTGTTTTTT. Translated, it gives CASSFFGTGENEKLFF. Filled out from reference TRBV27 and TRBJ1-4, the complete variable domain reads EAQVTQNPRYLITVTGKKLTVTCSQNMNHEYMSWYRQDPGLGLRQIYYSMNVEVTDKGDVPEGYKVSRKEKRNFPLILESPSPNQTSLYFCASSFFGTGENEKLFFGSGTQLSVL.

The chain is built from TRBV30 and TRBJ1-1; D is ambiguous. The germline V and J ends were trimmed by 4 bases and 6 bases, with 12 bases remaining between them. Germline V CDR1 and CDR2: GTSNPN, SVGIG (reference sequence). The CDR3 consists of 12 residues. This CDR3 reads CAWKAGPAEAFF. As DNA, the CDR3 is TGTGCCTGGAAGGCAGGCCCCGCTGAAGCTTTCTTT.

The chain carries TRBV28 and TRBJ1-2; D remains ambiguous. V lost 3 bases and J 0 bases, leaving 11 bases between the germline ends. CDR3 length equals 15 residues. The germline V gene encodes CDR1 MDHEN and CDR2 SYDVKM. CDR3 nucleotide sequence: TGTGCCAGCAGTTTTCGGGCAGCCGCTAACTATGGCTACACCTTC. Protein: CASSFRAAANYGYTF.

V and J are TRBV7-9 and TRBJ2-7; 7 nucleotides line up with TRBD1. From germline, CDR1 is SEHNR and CDR2 FQNEAQ (reference sequence). The CDR3 spans 12 residues. The V gene end was trimmed by 5 bases and the J gene end by 3 bases; junction bases not matched to a gene: 1. CDR3 residues: CASSRQGYEQYF. The CDR3 DNA reads TGTGCCAGCAGCCGACAGGGCTACGAGCAGTACTTC.

This chain uses TRBV28 with TRBJ2-1; TRBD2 agrees at 8 bases. CDR3 length: 16 amino acids. V gave up 4 bases and J gave up 2 bases; unmatched junction bases: 7. Germline V CDR1 and CDR2: MDHEN, SYDVKM. DNA for the CDR3: TGTGCCAGCAGTTCCCCTTTGCGGGGGGCCTACAATGAGCAGTTCTTC. Amino acids: CASSSPLRGAYNEQFF.

This clone has only a few counts. This chain connects TRBV7-3 to TRBJ2-3; D is possibly TRBD1 or TRBD2 (7 bases each). Deletions cut 1 base from V and 10 bases from J, with 15 bases between. Germline V gives CDR1 SGHTA, CDR2 FQGTGA. This CDR3 is 14 amino acids long. The CDR3: CASSLNTGAGAQYF. The CDR3 DNA follows: TGTGCCAGCAGCTTAAATACAGGGGCGGGGGCGCAGTATTTT.

The gene calls are TRBV7-9 and TRBJ1-5; the D gene is possibly TRBD1 (5 bases). Germline CDR1 is SEHNR and CDR2 is FQNEAQ (reference sequence). CDR3 size: 16 residues. Trimming took off 1 base at V and 4 bases at J, with 14 bases between the two ends. CDR3 protein: CASSLGMGRENQPQHF. DNA of the CDR3: TGTGCCAGCAGCTTAGGTATGGGCAGGGAAAATCAGCCCCAGCATTTT.

This clone turned up a few times. The chain carries TRBV30 and TRBJ1-2, with 9 positions matching TRBD1. J lost 8 bases, V lost 3 bases, and 7 bases had no gene match. The CDR3 runs to 13 residues. The germline V gene has CDR1 GTSNPN and CDR2 SVGIG (reference sequence). The CDR3 sequence is CAWRVGDRVGYTF. DNA of the CDR3: TGTGCCTGGAGGGTTGGGGACAGGGTAGGCTACACCTTC.

The V gene is TRBV4-2, the J gene TRBJ2-2; 8 bases match TRBD1. This CDR3 spans 16 amino acids. Germline CDR1 is LGHNA and CDR2 is YNFKEQ. J was trimmed by 5 bases and V by 1 base; bases with no gene match: 6. This CDR3 reads CASSQGTGSWTGELFF. CDR3 sequence (DNA): TGTGCCAGCAGCCAAGGGACAGGGTCGTGGACCGGGGAGCTGTTTTTT.

The gene calls are TRBV30 and TRBJ1-5, with D uncertain. The germline V gene has CDR1 GTSNPN and CDR2 SVGIG (reference sequence). The CDR3 extends over 14 amino acids. V was cut by 1 base and J by 3 bases, with 10 bases left in between. The CDR3 sequence is CAWSGVNHNQPQHF. In nucleotides, the CDR3 is TGTGCCTGGAGTGGGGTCAACCACAATCAGCCCCAGCATTTT.

The J gene is TRBJ2-7, the V gene TRBV27; no clear D. Germline V CDR1 and CDR2: MNHEY, SMNVEV (reference sequence). Trimming removed 4 bases at V and 7 bases at J, with 14 bases between. CDR3 size: 13 residues. Here the CDR3 reads CASSSENSIEQYF. CDR3 coding DNA: TGTGCCAGCAGTTCGGAGAACTCCATAGAGCAGTACTTC.

The rearrangement links TRBV9 to TRBJ1-2, with 7 bases that match TRBD1. Germline lookup yields CDR1 SGDLS and CDR2 YYNGEE. The CDR3 has 14 residues. The trim removed 4 bases at V and 4 bases at J, leaving 7 bases unmatched. The CDR3 spells CASSPATGAYGYTF. DNA of the CDR3: TGTGCCAGCAGCCCGGCTACAGGGGCCTATGGCTACACCTTC.

The V and J genes are TRBV28 and TRBJ2-1; D may match TRBD1 or TRBD2 (5 bases each). The CDR3 contains 13 residues. The germline V gene has CDR1 MDHEN and CDR2 SYDVKM. The V end lost 3 bases, the J end lost 6 bases, and 9 bases lay between the germline ends. The CDR3 region is CASSFFGGNEQFF. The CDR3 DNA follows: TGTGCCAGCAGTTTCTTTGGGGGCAATGAGCAGTTCTTC.

The genes are TRBV7-9 and TRBJ1-2; perhaps TRBD1 as D (6 bases). Between the trimmed V and J ends, which lost 1 base and 0 bases, there was a span of 12 bases. Germline V gene data show CDR1 as SEHNR and CDR2 as FQNEAQ (reference sequence). The CDR3 sequence is 16 residues long. For the CDR3, the DNA is TGTGCCAGCAGCTTAGGAGGACAGCTCGCTAACTATGGCTACACCTTC. This translates into CASSLGGQLANYGYTF.

This chain links TRBV5-1 with TRBJ1-5; D gene ambiguous. Germline V gene lookup returns CDR1 SGHRS and CDR2 YFSETQ. The CDR3 covers 14 residues. V was clipped by 4 bases and J by 5 bases, with 13 bases between them. CDR3 region: CASSREGGDQPQHF. The CDR3 region has the DNA TGCGCCAGCAGCCGCGAGGGAGGCGATCAGCCCCAGCATTTT.

This chain links TRBV6-2 or TRBV6-3 with TRBJ1-1, with D possibly matching TRBD1 (6 bases). The V and J ends lost 0 bases and 10 bases respectively, with 12 bases between them. Germline V gene lookup returns CDR1 MNHEY and CDR2 SVGEGT. This CDR3 contains 13 residues. CDR3 sequence (DNA): TGTGCCAGCAGTTACTCGCCAAGGGGGGTAGCTTTCTTT. It specifies CASSYSPRGVAFF.

Details on this clone: This CDR3 is also generated by other DNA sequences in the sample. V and J are TRBV18 and TRBJ1-1, with D tentatively TRBD1 (6 bases). CDR1 is KGHSH, CDR2 LQKENI, per germline. This CDR3 spans 13 amino acids. The V gene lost 3 bases and the J gene lost 1 base, with 6 bases spanning the gap. The CDR3 here is CASSPTGNTEAFF. CDR3 nucleotide sequence: TGTGCCAGCTCACCGACAGGGAACACTGAAGCTTTCTTT.

This clone was recorded once. The chain employs TRBV14 and TRBJ2-5; no reliable D call. Deletions cut 5 bases from V and 9 bases from J, with 13 bases between. CDR1 is SGHDN and CDR2 is FVKESK in the germline V gene. The CDR3 loop spans 12 amino acids. CDR3 coding DNA: TGTGCCAGCAGCTTTGGACGGCTTTCCCAGTACTTC. Its protein product is CASSFGRLSQYF.

The J gene is TRBJ2-5, the V gene TRBV6-5; 8 bases align to TRBD2. This CDR3 spans 15 amino acids. Germline CDR1 and CDR2: MNHEY and SVGAGI. V was clipped by 5 bases and J by 5 bases; unmatched bases: 10. DNA for the CDR3: TGTGCCAGCAGTAACACGGGGGGGCTTCGGGAGACCCAGTACTTC. Protein: CASSNTGGLRETQYF.

The chain links TRBV29-1 to TRBJ1-1; TRBD1 agrees at 8 bases. With 6 bases clipped from V and 0 bases from J, the junction kept 6 bases outside the gene matches. The CDR3 runs to 14 residues. Germline loops: CDR1 SQVTM, CDR2 ANQGSEA. The CDR3 DNA is TGCAGCGTGGGGAGGACAGGGCTGAACACTGAAGCTTTCTTT. Translation gives CSVGRTGLNTEAFF.

The chain has TRBV6-6 and TRBJ2-5; D remains ambiguous. In germline, CDR1 is MNHNY, CDR2 SVGAGI (reference sequence). This CDR3 region has 12 residues. Trimming cost V 0 bases and J 4 bases, with 3 bases left between them. The CDR3 sequence: CASSYSAETQYF. CDR3 coding DNA: TGTGCCAGCAGTTACTCGGCAGAGACCCAGTACTTC.

This clone has just one count. The V and J genes are TRBV4-1 and TRBJ1-4; D not resolved. The V end was cut by 1 base, the J end by 5 bases, with 8 bases between. The CDR3 consists of 14 residues. The germline V gene encodes CDR1 MGHRA and CDR2 YSYEKL. CDR3 sequence reads: CASSQGSANEKLFF. Here the CDR3 DNA reads TGCGCCAGCAGCCAAGGGTCAGCAAATGAAAAACTGTTTTTT.

The chain couples TRBV14 to TRBJ1-2, with 10 bases lining up with TRBD1. The CDR3 extends over 16 amino acids. Unmatched junction bases numbered 6, after V lost 1 base and J lost 4 bases. The germline V gene has CDR1 SGHDN and CDR2 FVKESK. CDR3 loop: CASSQGARDRGYGYTF. The CDR3 DNA reads TGTGCCAGCAGCCAAGGGGCTAGGGACAGGGGCTATGGCTACACCTTC.